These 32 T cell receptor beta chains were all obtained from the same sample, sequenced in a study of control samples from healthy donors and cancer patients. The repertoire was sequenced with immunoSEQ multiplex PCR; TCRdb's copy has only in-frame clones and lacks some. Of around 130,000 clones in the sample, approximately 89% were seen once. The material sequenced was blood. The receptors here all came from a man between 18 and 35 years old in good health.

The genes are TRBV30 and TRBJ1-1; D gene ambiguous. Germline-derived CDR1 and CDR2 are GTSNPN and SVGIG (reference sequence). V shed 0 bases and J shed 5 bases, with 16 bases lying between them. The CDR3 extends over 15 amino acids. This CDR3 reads CAWSVLVQARTEAFF. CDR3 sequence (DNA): TGTGCCTGGAGTGTACTCGTTCAGGCGAGGACTGAAGCTTTCTTT.

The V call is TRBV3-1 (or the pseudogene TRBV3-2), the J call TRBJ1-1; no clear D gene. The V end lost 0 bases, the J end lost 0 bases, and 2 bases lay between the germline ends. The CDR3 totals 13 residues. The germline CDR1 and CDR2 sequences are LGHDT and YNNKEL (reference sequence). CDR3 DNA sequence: TGTGCCAGCAGCCAAGAAGTGAACACTGAAGCTTTCTTT. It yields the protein CASSQEVNTEAFF.

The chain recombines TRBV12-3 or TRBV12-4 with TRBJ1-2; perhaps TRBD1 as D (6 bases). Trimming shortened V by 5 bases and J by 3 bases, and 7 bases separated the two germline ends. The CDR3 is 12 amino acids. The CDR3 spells CASSRTDYGYTF. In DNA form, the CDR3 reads TGTGCCAGCAGTCGGACAGACTATGGCTACACCTTC.

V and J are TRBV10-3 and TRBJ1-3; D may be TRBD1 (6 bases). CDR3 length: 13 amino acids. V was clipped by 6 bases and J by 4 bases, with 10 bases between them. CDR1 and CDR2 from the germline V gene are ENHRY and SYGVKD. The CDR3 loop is CAISQGSGNTIYF. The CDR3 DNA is TGTGCCATCAGCCAGGGGTCGGGAAACACCATATATTTT.

CDR3 sequence: CASSRDRVVFYEQYF. CDR3 nucleotide sequence: TGTGCCAGCAGTAGGGACAGGGTTGTATTCTACGAGCAGTACTTC. This rearrangement joins TRBV5-5 to TRBJ2-7, with 9 positions matching TRBD1. This CDR3 region has 15 residues. V shed 5 bases, J shed 3 bases, and the junction held 9 bases outside the gene matches. Germline V gene sequence: CDR1 SGHKS, CDR2 YYEKEE (reference sequence).

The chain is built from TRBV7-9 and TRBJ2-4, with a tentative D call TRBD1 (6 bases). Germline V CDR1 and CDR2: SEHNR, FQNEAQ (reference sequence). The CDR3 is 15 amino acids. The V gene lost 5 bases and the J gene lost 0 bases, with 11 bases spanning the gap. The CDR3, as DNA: TGTGCCAGCAGCGGGGGCGGGCTAGCCAAAAACATTCAGTACTTC. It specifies CASSGGGLAKNIQYF.

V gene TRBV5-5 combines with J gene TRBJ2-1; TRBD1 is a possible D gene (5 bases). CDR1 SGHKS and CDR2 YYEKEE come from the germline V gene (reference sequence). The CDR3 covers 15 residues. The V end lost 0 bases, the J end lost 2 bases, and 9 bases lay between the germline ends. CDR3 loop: CASSLVAGTYNEQFF. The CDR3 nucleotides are TGTGCCAGCAGCTTGGTTGCAGGGACCTACAATGAGCAGTTCTTC.

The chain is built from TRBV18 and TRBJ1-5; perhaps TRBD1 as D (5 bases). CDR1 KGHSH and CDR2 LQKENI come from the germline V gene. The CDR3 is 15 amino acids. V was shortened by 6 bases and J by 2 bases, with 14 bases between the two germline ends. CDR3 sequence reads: CASSRQGSGNQPQHF. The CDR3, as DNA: TGTGCCAGCTCGCGTCAGGGTTCAGGCAATCAGCCCCAGCATTTT.

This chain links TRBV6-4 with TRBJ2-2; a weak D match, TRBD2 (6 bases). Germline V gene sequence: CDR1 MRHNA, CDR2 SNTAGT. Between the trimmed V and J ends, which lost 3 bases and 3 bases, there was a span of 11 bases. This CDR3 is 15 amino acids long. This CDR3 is CASSEGGADTGELFF. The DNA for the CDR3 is TGTGCCAGCAGTGAAGGCGGGGCGGACACCGGGGAGCTGTTTTTT.

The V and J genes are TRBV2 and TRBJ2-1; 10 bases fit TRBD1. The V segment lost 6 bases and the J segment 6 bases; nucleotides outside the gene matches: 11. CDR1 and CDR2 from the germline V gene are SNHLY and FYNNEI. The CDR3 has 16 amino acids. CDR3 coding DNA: TGTGCCAGCAGCGCTACCGACAGGGGGCTCCTCAATGAGCAGTTCTTC. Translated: CASSATDRGLLNEQFF.

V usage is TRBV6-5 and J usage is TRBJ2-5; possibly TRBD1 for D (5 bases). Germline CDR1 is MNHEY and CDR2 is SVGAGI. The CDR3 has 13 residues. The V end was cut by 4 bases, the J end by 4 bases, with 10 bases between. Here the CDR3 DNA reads TGTGCCAGCAGTTTGCAGGGATCAGAGACCCAGTACTTC. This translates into CASSLQGSETQYF.

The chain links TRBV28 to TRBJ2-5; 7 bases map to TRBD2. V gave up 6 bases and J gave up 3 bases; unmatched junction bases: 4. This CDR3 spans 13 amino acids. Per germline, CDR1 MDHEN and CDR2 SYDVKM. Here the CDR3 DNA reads TGTGCCAGCAGACAAAGCGGGGAAGAGACCCAGTACTTC. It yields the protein CASRQSGEETQYF.

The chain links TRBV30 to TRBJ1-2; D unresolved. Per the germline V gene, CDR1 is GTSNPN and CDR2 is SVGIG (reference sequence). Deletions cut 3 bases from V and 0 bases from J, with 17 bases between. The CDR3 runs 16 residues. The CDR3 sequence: CAWRGWKDPSNYGYTF. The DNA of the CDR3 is TGTGCCTGGAGGGGGTGGAAGGACCCGTCTAACTATGGCTACACCTTC.

CDR3 bases: TGTGCCAGCAGCCCAGGGACAGTTACCTACGAGCAGTACTTC. Its translation: CASSPGTVTYEQYF. The chain couples TRBV11-1 to TRBJ2-7, with 7 positions matching TRBD1. The germline V gene has CDR1 SGHAT and CDR2 FQDESV (reference sequence). V lost 5 bases and J lost 2; bases outside the gene matches: 6. This CDR3 contains 14 residues.

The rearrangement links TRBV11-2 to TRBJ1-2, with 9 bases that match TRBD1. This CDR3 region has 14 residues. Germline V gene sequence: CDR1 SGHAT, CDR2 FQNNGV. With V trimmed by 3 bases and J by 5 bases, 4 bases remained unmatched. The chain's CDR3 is CASSFGTGLYGYTF. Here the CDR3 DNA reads TGTGCCAGCAGCTTTGGGACAGGGCTTTATGGCTACACCTTC.

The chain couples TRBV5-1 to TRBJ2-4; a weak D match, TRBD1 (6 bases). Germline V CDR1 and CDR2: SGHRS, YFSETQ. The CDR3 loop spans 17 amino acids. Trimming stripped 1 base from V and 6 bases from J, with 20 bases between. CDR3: CASSLSVFSRGLNIQYF. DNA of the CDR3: TGCGCCAGCAGCTTGTCGGTCTTTAGCAGGGGCCTAAACATTCAGTACTTC.

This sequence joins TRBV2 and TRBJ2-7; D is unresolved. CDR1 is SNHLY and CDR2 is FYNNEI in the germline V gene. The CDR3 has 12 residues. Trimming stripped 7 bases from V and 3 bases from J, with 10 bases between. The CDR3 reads CASTPVLYEQYF. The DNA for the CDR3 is TGTGCCAGCACTCCCGTACTCTACGAGCAGTACTTC.

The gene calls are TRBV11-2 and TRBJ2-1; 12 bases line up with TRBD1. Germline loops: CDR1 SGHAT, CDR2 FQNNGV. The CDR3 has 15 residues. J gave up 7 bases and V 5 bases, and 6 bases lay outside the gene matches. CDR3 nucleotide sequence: TGTGCCAGCAGCCGGGGACAGGGGGCACGGAATGAGCAGTTCTTC. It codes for CASSRGQGARNEQFF. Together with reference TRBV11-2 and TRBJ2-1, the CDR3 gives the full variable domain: EAGVAQSPRYKIIEKRQSVAFWCNPISGHATLYWYQQILGQGPKLLIQFQNNGVVDDSQLPKDRFSAERLKGVDSTLKIQPAKLEDSAVYLCASSRGQGARNEQFFGPGTRLTVL.

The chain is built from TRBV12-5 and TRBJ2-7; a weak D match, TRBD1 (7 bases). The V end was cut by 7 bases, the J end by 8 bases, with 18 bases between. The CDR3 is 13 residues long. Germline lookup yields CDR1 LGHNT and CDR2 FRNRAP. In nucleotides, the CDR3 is TGTGCTAGTGATACAGGCGGGACAGCAAAGCAGTACTTC. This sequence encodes CASDTGGTAKQYF. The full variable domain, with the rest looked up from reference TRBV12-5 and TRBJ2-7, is DARVTQTPRHKVTEMGQEVTMRCQPILGHNTVFWYRQTMMQGLELLAYFRNRAPLDDSGMPKDRFSAEMPDATLATLKIQPSEPRDSAVYFCASDTGGTAKQYFGPGTRLTVT.

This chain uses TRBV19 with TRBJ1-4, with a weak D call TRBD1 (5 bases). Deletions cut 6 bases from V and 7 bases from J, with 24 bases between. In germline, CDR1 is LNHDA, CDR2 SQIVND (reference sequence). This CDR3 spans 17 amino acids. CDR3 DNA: TGTGCCAGTAGCCCCCTGGGGGACGGCCGGGTGTTTGAAAAACTGTTTTTT. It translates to CASSPLGDGRVFEKLFF.

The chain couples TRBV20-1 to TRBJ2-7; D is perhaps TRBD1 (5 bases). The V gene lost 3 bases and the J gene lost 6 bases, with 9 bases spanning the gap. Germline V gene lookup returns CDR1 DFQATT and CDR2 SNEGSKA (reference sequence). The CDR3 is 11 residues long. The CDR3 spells CSARQGGEQYF. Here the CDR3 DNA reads TGCAGTGCTAGGCAGGGTGGCGAGCAGTACTTC.

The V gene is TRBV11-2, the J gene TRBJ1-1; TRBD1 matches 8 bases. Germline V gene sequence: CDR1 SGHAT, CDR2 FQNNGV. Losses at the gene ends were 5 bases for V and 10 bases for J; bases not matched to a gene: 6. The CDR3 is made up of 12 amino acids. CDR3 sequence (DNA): TGTGCCAGCAGCCGTGGACAGGGACGAGCTTTCTTT. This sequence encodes CASSRGQGRAFF.

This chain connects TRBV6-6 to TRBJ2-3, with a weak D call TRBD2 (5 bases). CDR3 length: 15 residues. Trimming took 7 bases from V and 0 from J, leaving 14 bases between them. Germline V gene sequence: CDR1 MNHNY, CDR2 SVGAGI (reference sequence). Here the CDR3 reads CASKKSGSSTDTQYF. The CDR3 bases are TGTGCCAGCAAAAAAAGCGGTTCTAGCACAGATACGCAGTATTTT.

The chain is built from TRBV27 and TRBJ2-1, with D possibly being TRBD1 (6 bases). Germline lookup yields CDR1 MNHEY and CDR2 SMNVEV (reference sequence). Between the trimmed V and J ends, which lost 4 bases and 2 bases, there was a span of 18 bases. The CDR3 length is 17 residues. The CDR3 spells CASSSSTRGGTYNEQFF. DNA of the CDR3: TGTGCCAGCAGTTCATCCACTCGAGGGGGTACCTACAATGAGCAGTTCTTC.

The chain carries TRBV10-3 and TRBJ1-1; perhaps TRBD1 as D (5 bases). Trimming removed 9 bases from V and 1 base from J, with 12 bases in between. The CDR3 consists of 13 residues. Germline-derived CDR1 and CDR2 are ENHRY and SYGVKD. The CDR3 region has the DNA TGTGCCATTGGAGGGACGGAGAACACTGAAGCTTTCTTT. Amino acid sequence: CAIGGTENTEAFF.

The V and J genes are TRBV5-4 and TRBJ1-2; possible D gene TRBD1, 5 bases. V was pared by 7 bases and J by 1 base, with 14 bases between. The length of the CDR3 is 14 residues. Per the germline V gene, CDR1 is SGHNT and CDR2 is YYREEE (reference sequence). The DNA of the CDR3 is TGTGCCAGCCAGCGGGACGGCATTAACTATGGCTACACCTTC. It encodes CASQRDGINYGYTF.

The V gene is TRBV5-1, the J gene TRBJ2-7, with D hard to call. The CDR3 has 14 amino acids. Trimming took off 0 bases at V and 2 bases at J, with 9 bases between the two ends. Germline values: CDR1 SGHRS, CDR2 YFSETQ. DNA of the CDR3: TGCGCCAGCAGCTTGGGCCCCGCGACCTACGAGCAGTACTTC. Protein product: CASSLGPATYEQYF.

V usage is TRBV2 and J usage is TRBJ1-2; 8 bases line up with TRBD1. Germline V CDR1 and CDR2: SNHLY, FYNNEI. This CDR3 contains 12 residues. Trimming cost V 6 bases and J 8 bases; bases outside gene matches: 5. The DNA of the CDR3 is TGTGCCAGCAGACGGACAGGGTTAGGCTACACCTTC. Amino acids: CASRRTGLGYTF.

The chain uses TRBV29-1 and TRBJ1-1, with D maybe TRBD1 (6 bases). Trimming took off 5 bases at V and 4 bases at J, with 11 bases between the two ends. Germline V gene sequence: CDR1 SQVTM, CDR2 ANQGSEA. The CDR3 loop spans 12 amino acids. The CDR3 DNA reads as TGCAGCGTTACGGGACAATCCACTGAAGCTTTCTTT. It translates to CSVTGQSTEAFF.

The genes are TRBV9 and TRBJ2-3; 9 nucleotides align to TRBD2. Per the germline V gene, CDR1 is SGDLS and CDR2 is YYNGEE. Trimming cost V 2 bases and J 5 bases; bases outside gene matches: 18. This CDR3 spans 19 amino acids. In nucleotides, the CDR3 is TGTGCCAGCAGCGTTTCCCCTTTGCGAGGAGCGGGGGGAGGAGATACGCAGTATTTT. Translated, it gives CASSVSPLRGAGGGDTQYF.

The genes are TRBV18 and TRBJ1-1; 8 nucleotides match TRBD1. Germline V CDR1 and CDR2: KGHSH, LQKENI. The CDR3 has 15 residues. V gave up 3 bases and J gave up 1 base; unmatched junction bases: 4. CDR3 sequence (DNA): TGTGCCAGCTCACCTCGGACAGGGCCGAACACTGAAGCTTTCTTT. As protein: CASSPRTGPNTEAFF.

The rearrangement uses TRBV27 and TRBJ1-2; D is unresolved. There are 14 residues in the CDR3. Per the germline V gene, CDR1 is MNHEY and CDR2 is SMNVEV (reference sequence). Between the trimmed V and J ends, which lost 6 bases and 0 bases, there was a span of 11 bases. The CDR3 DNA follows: TGTGCCAGCAGCCCCATGAACACTAACTATGGCTACACCTTC. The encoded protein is CASSPMNTNYGYTF.